This T cell receptor beta chain is from a study of metastatic and nonmetastatic thyroid tumors. This clone was seen ten or more times. Per the germline V gene, CDR1 is MDHEN and CDR2 is SYDVKM. The CDR3 is made up of 16 amino acids. V was clipped by 3 bases and J by 1 base, with 10 bases between them. In the authors' methods: Clinicopathological groups of papillary thyroid cancer showed CDR3 differences that were used to build a distant-metastasis classifier. TCRdb reprocessed the PCR reads via MiXCR. The V and J calls follow TCRdb's processing rather than the paper's. The table shows around 37,000 clones, with 20% to 30% occurring only once. Every patient was untreated before thyroid surgery.

This receptor was taken from a female donor with papillary thyroid cancer or a benign thyroid nodule (not recorded which). Some clones in this sample may be carry-over from other donors' samples. This chain connects TRBV28 to TRBJ2-6; D perhaps matches TRBD2 (5 bases). Sequenced: tumor tissue. The CDR3 nucleotides read TGTGCCAGCAGTTTTCCGGGGATATCTGGGGCCAACGTCCTGACTTTC. Encoded protein: CASSFPGISGANVLTF.